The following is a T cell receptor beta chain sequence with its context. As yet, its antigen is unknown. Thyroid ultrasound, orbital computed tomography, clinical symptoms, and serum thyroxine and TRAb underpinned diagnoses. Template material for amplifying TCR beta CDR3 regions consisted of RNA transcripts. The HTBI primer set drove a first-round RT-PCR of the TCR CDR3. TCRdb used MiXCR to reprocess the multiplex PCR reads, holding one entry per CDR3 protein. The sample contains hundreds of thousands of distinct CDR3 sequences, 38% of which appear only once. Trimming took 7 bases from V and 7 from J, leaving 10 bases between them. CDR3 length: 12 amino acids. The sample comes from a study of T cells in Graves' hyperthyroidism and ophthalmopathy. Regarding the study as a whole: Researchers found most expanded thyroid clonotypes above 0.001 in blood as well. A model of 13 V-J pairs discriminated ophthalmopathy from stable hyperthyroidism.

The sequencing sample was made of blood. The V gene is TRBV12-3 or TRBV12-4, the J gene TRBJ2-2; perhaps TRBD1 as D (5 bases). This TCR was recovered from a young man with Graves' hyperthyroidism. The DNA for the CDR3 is TGTGCCAGCACCTACCAGGGCGGGGAGCTGTTTTTT. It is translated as CASTYQGGELFF.